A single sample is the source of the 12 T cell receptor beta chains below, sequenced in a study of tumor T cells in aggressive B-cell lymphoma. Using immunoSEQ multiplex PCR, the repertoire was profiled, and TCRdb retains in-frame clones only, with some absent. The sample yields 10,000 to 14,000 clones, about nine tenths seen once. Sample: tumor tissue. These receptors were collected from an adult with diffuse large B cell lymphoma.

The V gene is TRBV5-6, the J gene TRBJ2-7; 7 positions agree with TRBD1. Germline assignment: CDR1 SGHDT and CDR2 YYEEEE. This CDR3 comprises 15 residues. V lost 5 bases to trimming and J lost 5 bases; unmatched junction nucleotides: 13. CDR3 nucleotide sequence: TGTGCCAGCAGTTTCGACGAGGGGGCGGTCCACGAGCAGTACTTC. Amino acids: CASSFDEGAVHEQYF. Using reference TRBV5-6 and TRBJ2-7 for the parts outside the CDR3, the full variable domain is DAGVTQSPTHLIKTRGQQVTLRCSPKSGHDTVSWYQQALGQGPQFIFQYYEEEERQRGNFPDRFSGHQFPNYSSELNVNALLLGDSALYLCASSFDEGAVHEQYFGPGTRLTVT.

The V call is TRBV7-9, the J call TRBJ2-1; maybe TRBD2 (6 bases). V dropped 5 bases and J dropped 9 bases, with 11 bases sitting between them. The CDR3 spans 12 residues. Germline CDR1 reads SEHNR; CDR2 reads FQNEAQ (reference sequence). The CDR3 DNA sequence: TGTGCCAGCAGCCGACTAGAACTTGAGCAGTTCTTC. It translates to CASSRLELEQFF. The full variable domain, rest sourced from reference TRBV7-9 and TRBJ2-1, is DTGVSQNPRHKITKRGQNVTFRCDPISEHNRLYWYRQTLGQGPEFLTYFQNEAQLEKSRLLSDRFSAERPKGSFSTLEIQRTEQGDSAMYLCASSRLELEQFFGPGTRLTVL.

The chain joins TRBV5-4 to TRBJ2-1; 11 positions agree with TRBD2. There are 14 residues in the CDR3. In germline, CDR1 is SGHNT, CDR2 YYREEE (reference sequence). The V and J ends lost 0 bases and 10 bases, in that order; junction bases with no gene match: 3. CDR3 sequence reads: CASSLVTSGREQFF. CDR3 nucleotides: TGTGCCAGCAGCTTGGTTACTAGCGGGAGAGAGCAGTTCTTC.

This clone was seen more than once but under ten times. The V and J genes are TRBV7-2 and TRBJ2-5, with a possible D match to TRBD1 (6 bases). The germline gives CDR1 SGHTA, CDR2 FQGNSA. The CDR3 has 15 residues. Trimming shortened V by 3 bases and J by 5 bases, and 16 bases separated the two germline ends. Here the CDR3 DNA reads TGTGCCAGCAGCTTTCGTACAGGGAAGTTGGAGACCCAGTACTTC. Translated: CASSFRTGKLETQYF.

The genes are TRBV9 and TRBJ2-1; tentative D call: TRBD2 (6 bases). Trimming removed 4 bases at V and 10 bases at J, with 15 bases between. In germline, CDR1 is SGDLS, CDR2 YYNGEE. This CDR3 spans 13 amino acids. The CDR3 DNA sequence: TGTGCCAGCAGCACCGGGACTGGGGGGGAGCAGTTCTTC. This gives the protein CASSTGTGGEQFF.

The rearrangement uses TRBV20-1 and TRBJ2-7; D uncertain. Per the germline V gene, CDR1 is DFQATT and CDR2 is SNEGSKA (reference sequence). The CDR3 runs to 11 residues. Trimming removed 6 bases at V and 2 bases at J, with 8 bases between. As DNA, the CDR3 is TGCAGTGCCAGTCCCGCCTACGAGCAGTACTTC. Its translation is CSASPAYEQYF.

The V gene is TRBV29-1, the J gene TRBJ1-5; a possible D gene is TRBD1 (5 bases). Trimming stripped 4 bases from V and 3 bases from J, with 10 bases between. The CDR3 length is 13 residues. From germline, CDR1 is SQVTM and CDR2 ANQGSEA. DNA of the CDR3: TGCAGCGTTGGTCAGGGTAACAATCAGCCCCAGCATTTT. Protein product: CSVGQGNNQPQHF.

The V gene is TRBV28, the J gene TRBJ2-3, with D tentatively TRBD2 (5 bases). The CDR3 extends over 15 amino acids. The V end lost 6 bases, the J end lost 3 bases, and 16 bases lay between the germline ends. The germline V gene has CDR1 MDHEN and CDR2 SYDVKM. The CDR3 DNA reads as TGTGCCAGCAGGACGGTGAGGGATCGGACAGATACGCAGTATTTT. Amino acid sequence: CASRTVRDRTDTQYF.

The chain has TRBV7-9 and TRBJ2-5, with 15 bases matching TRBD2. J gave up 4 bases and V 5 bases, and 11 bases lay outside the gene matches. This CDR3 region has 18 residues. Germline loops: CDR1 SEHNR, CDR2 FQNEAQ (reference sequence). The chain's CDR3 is CASSVNVGTSGRTETQYF. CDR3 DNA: TGTGCCAGCAGCGTAAATGTCGGGACTAGCGGGAGGACAGAGACCCAGTACTTC. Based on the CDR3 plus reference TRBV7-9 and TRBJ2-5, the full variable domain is DTGVSQNPRHKITKRGQNVTFRCDPISEHNRLYWYRQTLGQGPEFLTYFQNEAQLEKSRLLSDRFSAERPKGSFSTLEIQRTEQGDSAMYLCASSVNVGTSGRTETQYFGPGTRLLVL.

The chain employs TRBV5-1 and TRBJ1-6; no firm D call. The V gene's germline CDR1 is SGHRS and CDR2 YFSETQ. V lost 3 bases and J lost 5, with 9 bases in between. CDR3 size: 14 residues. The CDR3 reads CASSYGADNSPLHF. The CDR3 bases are TGCGCCAGCAGCTACGGTGCGGATAATTCACCCCTCCACTTT.

Here the CDR3 DNA reads TGTGCCAGTAGTATGCAGTATGCCGGGGAGCTGTTTTTT. Its protein product is CASSMQYAGELFF. V and J are TRBV19 and TRBJ2-2; D is ambiguous. Trimming shortened V by 3 bases and J by 6 bases, and 8 bases separated the two germline ends. This CDR3 is 13 amino acids long. CDR1 is LNHDA and CDR2 is SQIVND in the germline V gene (reference sequence).

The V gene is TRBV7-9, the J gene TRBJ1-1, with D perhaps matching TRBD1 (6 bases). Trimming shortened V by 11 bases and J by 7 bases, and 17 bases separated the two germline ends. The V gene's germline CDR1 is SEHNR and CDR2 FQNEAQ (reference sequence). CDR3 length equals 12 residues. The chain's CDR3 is CAAAGGAVEAFF. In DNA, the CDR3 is TGTGCCGCGGCGGGGGGCGCGGTTGAAGCTTTCTTT.